This T cell receptor (beta chain) was documented in a study of T cells in tuberculosis. Study information: T cells were selected with CD1B tetramers loaded with glucose monomycolate.

Thawed, overnight-rested PBMC were stained with GMM-loaded CD1B tetramer, viability dye and anti-CD3, then sorted. The CD1B tetramers carried C32 glucose monomycolate purified from Rhodococcus equi. Approximately 95,000 tetramer-negative cells were sorted from each donor. This CDR3 region has 11 residues. The V end lost 8 bases, the J end lost 4 bases, and 8 bases lay between the germline ends. In germline, CDR1 is MDHEN, CDR2 SYDVKM. The repertoire was sequenced with immunoSEQ multiplex PCR; TCRdb's copy has only in-frame clones and lacks some. This sample yields about 88,000 clones, of which approximately 91% are seen a single time; approximately 1.9% belongs to the top ten.

The TCR originated in an adult woman with latent tuberculosis. The sample comprised CD1b-GMM tetramer-negative cells sorted from PBMCs. The chain has TRBV28 and TRBJ1-1, with D possibly TRBD1 on 5 matching bases. In DNA, the CDR3 is TGTGCCAGCCAGGGATTCACTGAAGCTTTCTTT. Residues: CASQGFTEAFF.